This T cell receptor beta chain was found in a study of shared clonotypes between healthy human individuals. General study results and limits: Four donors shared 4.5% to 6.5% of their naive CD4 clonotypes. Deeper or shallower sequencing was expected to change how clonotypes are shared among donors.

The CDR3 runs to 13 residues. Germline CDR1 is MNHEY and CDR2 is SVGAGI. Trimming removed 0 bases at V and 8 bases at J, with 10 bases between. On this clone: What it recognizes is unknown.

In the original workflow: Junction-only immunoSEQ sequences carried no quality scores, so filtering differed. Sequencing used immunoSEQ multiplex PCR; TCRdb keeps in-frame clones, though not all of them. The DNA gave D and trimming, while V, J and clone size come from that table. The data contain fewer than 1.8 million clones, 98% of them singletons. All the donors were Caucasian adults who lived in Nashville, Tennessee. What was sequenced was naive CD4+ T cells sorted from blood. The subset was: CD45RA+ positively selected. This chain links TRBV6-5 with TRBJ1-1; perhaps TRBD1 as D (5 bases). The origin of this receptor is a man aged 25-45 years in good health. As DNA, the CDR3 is TGTGCCAGCAGTTACTCGATGGGGGGGGAAGCTTTCTTT. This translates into CASSYSMGGEAFF.